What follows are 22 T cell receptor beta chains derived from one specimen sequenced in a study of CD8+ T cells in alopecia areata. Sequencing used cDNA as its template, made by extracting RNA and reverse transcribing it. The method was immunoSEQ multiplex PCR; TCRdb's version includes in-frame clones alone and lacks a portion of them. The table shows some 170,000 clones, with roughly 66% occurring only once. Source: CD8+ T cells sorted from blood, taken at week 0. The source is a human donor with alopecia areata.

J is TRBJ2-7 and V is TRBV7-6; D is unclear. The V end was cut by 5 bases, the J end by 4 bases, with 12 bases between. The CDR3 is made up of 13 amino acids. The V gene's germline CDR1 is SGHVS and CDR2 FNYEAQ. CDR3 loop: CASSHSPLYEQYF. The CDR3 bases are TGTGCCAGCAGCCACTCTCCATTGTACGAGCAGTACTTC.

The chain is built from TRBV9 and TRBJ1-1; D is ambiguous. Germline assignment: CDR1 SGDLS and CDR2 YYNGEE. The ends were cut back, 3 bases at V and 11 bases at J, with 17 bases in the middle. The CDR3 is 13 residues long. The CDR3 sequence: CASSARGGGDAFF. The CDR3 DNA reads TGTGCCAGCAGCGCCCGCGGAGGAGGAGACGCTTTCTTT.

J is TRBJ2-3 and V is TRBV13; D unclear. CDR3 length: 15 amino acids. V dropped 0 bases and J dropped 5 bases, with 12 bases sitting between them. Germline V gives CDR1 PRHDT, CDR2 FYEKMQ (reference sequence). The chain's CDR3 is CASSLGLTVEDTQYF. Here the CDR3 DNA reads TGTGCCAGCAGCTTAGGCCTAACGGTAGAAGATACGCAGTATTTT.

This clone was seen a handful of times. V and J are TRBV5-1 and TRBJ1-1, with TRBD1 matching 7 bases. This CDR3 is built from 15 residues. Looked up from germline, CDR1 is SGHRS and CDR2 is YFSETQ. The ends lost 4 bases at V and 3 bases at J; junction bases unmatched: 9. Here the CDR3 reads CASSTQTGRHTEAFF. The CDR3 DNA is TGCGCCAGCAGCACCCAGACAGGGAGGCACACTGAAGCTTTCTTT. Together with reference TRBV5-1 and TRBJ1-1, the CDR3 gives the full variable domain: KAGVTQTPRYLIKTRGQQVTLSCSPISGHRSVSWYQQTPGQGLQFLFEYFSETQRNKGNFPGRFSGRQFSNSRSEMNVSTLELGDSALYLCASSTQTGRHTEAFFGQGTRLTVV.

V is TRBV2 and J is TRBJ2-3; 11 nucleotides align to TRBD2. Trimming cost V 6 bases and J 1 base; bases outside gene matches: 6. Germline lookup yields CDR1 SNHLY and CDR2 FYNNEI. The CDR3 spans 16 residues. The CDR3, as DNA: TGTGCCAGCAGCCCCACTAGCGGGGGACGCACAGATACGCAGTATTTT. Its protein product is CASSPTSGGRTDTQYF.

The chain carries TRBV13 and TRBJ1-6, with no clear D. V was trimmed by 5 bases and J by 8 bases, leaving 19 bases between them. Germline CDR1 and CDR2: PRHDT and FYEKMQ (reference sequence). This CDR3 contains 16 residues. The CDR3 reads CASSPDGMGRDSPLHF. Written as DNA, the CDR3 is TGTGCCAGCAGCCCCGACGGTATGGGGAGGGATTCACCCCTCCACTTT.

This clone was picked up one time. In DNA form, the CDR3 reads TGTGCCAGCAGTGACTCGGACAGGGGAGACTTTGAGCAGTACTTC. Its translation is CASSDSDRGDFEQYF. The chain is built from TRBV2 and TRBJ2-7; 9 nucleotides align to TRBD1. Germline-derived CDR1 and CDR2 are SNHLY and FYNNEI. The CDR3 contains 15 residues. J lost 7 bases, V lost 3 bases, and 10 bases had no gene match.

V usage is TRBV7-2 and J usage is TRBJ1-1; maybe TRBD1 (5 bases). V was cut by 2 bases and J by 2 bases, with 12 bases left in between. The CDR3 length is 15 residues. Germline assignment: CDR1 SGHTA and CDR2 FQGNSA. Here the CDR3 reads CASSLPLQDNTEAFF. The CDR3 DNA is TGTGCCAGCAGCTTACCCCTACAGGATAACACTGAAGCTTTCTTT.

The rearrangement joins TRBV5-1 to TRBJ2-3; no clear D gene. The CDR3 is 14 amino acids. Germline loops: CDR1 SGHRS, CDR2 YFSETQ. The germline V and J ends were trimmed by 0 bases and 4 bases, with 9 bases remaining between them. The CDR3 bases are TGCGCCAGCAGCTTGGAAACTGTGGCAGATACGCAGTATTTT. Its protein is CASSLETVADTQYF.

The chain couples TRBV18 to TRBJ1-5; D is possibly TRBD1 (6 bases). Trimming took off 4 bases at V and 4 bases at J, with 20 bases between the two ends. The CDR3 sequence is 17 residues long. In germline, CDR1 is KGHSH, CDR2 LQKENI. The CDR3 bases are TGTGCCAGCTCACACTGGCCCTTCGTACAGGGAAATCAGCCCCAGCATTTT. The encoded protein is CASSHWPFVQGNQPQHF.

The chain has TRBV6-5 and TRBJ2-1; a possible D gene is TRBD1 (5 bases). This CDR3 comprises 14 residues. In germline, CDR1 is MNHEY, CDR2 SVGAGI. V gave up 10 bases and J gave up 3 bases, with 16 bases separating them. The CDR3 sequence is CAINRLGYYNEQFF. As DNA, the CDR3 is TGTGCCATCAACAGGCTGGGGTACTACAATGAGCAGTTCTTC.

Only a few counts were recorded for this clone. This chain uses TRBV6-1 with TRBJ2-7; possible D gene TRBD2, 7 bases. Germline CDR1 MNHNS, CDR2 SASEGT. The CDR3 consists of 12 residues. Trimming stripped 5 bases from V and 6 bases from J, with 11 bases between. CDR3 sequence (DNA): TGTGCCAGCAGTTTAGGGGGGGCCGAGCAGTACTTC. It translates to CASSLGGAEQYF.

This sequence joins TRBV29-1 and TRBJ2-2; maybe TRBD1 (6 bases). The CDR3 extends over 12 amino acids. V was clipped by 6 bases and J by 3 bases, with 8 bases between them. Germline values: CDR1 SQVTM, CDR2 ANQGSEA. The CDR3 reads CSVHRDTGELFF. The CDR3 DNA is TGCAGCGTACACAGGGACACCGGGGAGCTGTTTTTT.

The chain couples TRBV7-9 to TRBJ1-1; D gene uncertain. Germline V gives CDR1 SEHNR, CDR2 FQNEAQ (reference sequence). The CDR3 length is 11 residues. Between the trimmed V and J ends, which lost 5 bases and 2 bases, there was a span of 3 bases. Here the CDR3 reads CASSRNTEAFF. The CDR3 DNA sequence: TGTGCCAGCAGCCGAAACACTGAAGCTTTCTTT. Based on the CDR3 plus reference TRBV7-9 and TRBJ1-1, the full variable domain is DTGVSQNPRHKITKRGQNVTFRCDPISEHNRLYWYRQTLGQGPEFLTYFQNEAQLEKSRLLSDRFSAERPKGSFSTLEIQRTEQGDSAMYLCASSRNTEAFFGQGTRLTVV.

CDR3 region: CSAHKTGGYTF. The CDR3 DNA sequence: TGCAGCGCTCACAAGACAGGTGGCTACACCTTC. The chain joins TRBV29-1 to TRBJ1-2; TRBD1 is a possible D gene (6 bases). The CDR3 is 11 residues long. Between the trimmed V and J ends, which lost 7 bases and 7 bases, there was a span of 13 bases. Germline CDR1 SQVTM, CDR2 ANQGSEA.

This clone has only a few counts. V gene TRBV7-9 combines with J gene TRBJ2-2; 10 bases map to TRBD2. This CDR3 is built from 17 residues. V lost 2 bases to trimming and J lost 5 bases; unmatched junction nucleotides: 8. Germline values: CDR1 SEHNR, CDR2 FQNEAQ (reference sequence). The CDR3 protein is CASSLPGLATETGELFF. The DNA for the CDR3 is TGTGCCAGCAGCTTACCGGGACTAGCGACCGAAACCGGGGAGCTGTTTTTT.

In DNA form, the CDR3 reads TGCAGCGTTGAAGTCAGGTCCTCCACAGATACGCAGTATTTT. Protein sequence: CSVEVRSSTDTQYF. The chain links TRBV29-1 to TRBJ2-3; D not resolved. The CDR3 contains 14 residues. Germline V lookup: CDR1 SQVTM, CDR2 ANQGSEA. With 1 base removed from V and 2 bases from J, the gap between germline ends came to 10 bases.

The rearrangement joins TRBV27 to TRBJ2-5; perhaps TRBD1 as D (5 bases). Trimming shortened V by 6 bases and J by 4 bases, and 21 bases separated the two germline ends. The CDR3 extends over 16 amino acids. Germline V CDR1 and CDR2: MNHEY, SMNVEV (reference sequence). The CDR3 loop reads CASSNQGFMVLETQYF. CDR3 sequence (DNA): TGTGCCAGCAGCAACCAGGGTTTTATGGTGCTAGAGACCCAGTACTTC.

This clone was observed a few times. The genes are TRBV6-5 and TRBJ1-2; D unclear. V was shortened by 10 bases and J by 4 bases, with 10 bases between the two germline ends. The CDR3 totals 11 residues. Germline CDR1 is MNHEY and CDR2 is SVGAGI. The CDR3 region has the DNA TGTGCCACCTCGAACTCCTATGGCTACACCTTC. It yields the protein CATSNSYGYTF.

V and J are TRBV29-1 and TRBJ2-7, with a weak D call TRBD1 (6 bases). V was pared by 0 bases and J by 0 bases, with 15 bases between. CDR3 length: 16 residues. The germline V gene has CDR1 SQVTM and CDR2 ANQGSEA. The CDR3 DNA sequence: TGCAGCGTTGAAGATCGAGGACAGCGAAGCTCCTACGAGCAGTACTTC. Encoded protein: CSVEDRGQRSSYEQYF.

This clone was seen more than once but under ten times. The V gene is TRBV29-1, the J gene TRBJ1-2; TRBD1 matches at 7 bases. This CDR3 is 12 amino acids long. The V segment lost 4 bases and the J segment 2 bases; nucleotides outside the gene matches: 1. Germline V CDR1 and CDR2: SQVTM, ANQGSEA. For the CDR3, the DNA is TGCAGCGTTGTAGGGGGCAACTATGGCTACACCTTC. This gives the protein CSVVGGNYGYTF.

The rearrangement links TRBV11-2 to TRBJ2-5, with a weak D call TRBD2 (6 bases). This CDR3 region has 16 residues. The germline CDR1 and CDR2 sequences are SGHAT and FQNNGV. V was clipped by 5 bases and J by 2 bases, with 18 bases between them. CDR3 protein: CASSPRRASRQETQYF. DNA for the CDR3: TGTGCCAGCAGCCCTCGGAGGGCTAGTAGGCAAGAGACCCAGTACTTC.